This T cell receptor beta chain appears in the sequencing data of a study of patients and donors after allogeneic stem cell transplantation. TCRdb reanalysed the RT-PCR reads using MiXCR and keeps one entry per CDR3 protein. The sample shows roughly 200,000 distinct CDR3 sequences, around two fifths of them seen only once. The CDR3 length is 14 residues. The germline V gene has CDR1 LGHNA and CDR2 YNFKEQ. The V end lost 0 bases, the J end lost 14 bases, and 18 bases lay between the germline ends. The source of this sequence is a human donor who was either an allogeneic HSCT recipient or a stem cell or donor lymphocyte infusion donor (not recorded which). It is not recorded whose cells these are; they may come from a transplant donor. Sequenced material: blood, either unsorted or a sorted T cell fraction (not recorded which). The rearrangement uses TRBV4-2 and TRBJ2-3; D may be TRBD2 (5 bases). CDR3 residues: CASSQDVRAGALYF. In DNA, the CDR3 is TGTGCCAGCAGCCAAGATGTCCGGGCGGGCGCCTTGTATTTT.